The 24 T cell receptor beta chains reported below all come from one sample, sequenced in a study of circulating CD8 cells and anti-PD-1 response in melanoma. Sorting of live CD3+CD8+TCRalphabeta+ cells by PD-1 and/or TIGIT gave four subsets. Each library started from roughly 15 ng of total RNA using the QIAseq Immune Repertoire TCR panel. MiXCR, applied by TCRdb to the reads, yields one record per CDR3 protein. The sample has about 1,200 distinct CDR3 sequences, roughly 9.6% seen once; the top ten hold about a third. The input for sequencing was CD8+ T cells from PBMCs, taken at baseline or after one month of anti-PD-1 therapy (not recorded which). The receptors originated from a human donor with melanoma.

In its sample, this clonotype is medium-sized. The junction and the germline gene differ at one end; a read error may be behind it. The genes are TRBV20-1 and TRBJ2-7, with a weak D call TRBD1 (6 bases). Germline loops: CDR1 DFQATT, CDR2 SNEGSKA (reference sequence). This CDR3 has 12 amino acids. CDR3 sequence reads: CSARAPNRALNF. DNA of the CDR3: TGCAGTGCTAGAGCCCCGAACAGGGCCCTAAACTTC.

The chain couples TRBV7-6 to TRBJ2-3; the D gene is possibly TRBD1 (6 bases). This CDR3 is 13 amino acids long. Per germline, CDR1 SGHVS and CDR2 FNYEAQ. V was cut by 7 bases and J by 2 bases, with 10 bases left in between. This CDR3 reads CASTQGSTDTQYF. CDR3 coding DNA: TGTGCCAGCACCCAGGGGTCCACAGATACGCAGTATTTT.

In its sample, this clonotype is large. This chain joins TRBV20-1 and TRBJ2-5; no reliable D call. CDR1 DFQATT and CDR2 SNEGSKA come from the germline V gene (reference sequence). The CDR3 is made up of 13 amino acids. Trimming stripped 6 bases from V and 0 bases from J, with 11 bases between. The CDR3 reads CSAQSENQETQYF. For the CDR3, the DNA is TGCAGTGCCCAAAGCGAGAACCAAGAGACCCAGTACTTC.

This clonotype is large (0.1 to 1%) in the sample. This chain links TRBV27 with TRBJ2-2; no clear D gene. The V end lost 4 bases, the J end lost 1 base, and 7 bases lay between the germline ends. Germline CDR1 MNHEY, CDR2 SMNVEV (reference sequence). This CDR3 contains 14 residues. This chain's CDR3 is CASSSHLNTGELFF. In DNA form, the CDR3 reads TGTGCCAGCAGTTCACACTTGAACACCGGGGAGCTGTTTTTT.

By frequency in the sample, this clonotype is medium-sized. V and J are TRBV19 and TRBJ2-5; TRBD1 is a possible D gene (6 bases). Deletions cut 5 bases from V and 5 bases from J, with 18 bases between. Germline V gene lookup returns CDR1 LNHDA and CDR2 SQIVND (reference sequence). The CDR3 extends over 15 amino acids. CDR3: CASSPSRARGETQYF. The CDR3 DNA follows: TGTGCCAGTAGTCCGTCCCGGGCCAGGGGCGAGACCCAGTACTTC. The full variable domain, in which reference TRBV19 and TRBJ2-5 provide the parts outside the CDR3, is DGGITQSPKYLFRKEGQNVTLSCEQNLNHDAMYWYRQDPGQGLRLIYYSQIVNDFQKGDIAEGYSVSREKKESFPLTVTSAQKNPTAFYLCASSPSRARGETQYFGPGTRLLVL.

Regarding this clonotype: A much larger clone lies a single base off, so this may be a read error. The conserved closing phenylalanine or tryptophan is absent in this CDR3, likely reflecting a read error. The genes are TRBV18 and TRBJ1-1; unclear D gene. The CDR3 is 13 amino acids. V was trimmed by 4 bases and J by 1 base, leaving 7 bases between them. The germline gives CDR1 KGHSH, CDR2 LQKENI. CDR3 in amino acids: CASSLEENTEAFS. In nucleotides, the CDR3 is TGTGCCAGCTCACTAGAGGAGAACACTGAAGCTTTCTCT.

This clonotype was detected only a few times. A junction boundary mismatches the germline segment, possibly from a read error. The CDR3 DNA reads as TGCGCCTGCAGCCTCGGAACCCTGAACACTGAAGCTTTCTTT. Its protein product is CACSLGTLNTEAFF. The V and J genes are TRBV4-1 and TRBJ1-1, with D uncertain. Germline values: CDR1 MGHRA, CDR2 YSYEKL. The CDR3 has 14 residues.

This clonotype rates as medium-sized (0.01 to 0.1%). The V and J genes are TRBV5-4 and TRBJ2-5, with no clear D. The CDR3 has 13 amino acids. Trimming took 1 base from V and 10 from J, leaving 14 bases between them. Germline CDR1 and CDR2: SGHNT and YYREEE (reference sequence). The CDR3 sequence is CASSLSHPSDQYF. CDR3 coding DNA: TGTGCCAGCAGCTTGAGTCACCCCTCGGACCAGTACTTC. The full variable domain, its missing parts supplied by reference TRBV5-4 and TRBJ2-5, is ETGVTQSPTHLIKTRGQQVTLRCSSQSGHNTVSWYQQALGQGPQFIFQYYREEENGRGNFPPRFSGLQFPNYSSELNVNALELDDSALYLCASSLSHPSDQYFGPGTRLLVL.

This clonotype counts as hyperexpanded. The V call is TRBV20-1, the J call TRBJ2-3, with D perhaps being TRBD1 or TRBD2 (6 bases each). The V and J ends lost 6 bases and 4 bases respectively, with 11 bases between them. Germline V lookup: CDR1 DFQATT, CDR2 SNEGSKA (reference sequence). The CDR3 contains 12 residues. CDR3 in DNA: TGCAGTGCCGGAGGGGGAGCAGATACGCAGTATTTT. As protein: CSAGGGADTQYF.

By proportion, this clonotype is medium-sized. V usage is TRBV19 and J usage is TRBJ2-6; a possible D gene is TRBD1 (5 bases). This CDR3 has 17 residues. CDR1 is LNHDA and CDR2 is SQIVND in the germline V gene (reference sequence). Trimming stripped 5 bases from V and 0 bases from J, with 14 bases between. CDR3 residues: CASSFSTVYSGANVLTF. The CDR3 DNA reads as TGTGCCAGTAGTTTCTCGACAGTATACTCTGGGGCCAACGTCCTGACTTTC.

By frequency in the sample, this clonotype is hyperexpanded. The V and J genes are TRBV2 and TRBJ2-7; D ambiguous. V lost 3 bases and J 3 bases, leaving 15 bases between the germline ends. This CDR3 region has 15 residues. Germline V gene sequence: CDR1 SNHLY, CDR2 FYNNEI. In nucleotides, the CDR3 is TGTGCCAGCAGTGAGGTGGCAGGCGCTCTCTACGAGCAGTACTTC. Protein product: CASSEVAGALYEQYF. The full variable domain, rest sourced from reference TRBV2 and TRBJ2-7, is EPEVTQTPSHQVTQMGQEVILRCVPISNHLYFYWYRQILGQKVEFLVSFYNNEISEKSEIFDDQFSVERPDGSNFTLKIRSTKLEDSAMYFCASSEVAGALYEQYFGPGTRLTVT.

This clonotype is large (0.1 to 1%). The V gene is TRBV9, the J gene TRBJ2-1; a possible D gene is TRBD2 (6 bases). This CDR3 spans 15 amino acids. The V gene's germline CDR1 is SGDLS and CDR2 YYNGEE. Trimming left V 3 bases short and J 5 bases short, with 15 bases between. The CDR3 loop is CASSAAGTPNNEQFF. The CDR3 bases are TGTGCCAGCAGCGCCGCCGGGACTCCAAACAATGAGCAGTTCTTC.

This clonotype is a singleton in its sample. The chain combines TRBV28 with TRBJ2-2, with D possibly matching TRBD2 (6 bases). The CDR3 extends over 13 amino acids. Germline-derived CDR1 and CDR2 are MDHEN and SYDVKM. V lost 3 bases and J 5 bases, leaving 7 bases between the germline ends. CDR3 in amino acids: CASSFRGTGELFF. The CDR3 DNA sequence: TGTGCCAGCAGTTTCCGGGGGACCGGGGAGCTGTTTTTT.

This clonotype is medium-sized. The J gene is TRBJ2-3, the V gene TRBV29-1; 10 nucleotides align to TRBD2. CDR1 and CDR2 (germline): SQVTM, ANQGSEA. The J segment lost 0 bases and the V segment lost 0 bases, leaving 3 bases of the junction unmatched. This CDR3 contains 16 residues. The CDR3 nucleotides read TGCAGCGTTGAAGACCCTAGCGGGGGAAGCACAGATACGCAGTATTTT. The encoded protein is CSVEDPSGGSTDTQYF.

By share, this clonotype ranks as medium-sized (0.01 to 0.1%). CDR3 protein: CASSLDPTETQYF. CDR3 bases: TGTGCCAGCAGCTTGGACCCAACGGAGACCCAGTACTTC. This chain uses TRBV5-8 with TRBJ2-5; unclear D gene. The germline gives CDR1 SGHTS, CDR2 YDEGEE. The ends were cut back, 0 bases at V and 5 bases at J, with 8 bases in the middle. The CDR3 runs 13 residues. The complete variable domain, with remaining parts taken from reference TRBV5-8 and TRBJ2-5, reads EAGVTQSPTHLIKTRGQQATLRCSPISGHTSVYWYQQALGLGLQFLLWYDEGEERNRGNFPPRFSGRQFPNYSSELNVNALELEDSALYLCASSLDPTETQYFGPGTRLLVL.

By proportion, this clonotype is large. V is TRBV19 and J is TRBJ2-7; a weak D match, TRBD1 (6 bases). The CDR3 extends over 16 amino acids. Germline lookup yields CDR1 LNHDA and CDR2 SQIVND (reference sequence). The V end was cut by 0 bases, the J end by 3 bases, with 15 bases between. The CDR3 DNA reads TGTGCCAGTAGTATAGATCCCGGGACACCGTTCTACGAGCAGTACTTC. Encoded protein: CASSIDPGTPFYEQYF.

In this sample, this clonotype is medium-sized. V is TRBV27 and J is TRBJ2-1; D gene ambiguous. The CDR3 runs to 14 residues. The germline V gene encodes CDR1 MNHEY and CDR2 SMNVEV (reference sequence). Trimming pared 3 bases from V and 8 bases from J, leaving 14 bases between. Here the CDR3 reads CASSLPGRPHEQFF. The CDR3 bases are TGTGCCAGCAGTTTGCCGGGCCGTCCACATGAGCAGTTCTTC.

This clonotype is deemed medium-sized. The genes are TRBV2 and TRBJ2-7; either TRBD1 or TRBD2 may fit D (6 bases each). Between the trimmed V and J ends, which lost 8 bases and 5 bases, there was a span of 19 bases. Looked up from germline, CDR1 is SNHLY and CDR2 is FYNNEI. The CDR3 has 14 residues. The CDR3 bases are TGTGCCAGCGGGCGGGACACCCTGACCAACGAGCAGTACTTC. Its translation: CASGRDTLTNEQYF.

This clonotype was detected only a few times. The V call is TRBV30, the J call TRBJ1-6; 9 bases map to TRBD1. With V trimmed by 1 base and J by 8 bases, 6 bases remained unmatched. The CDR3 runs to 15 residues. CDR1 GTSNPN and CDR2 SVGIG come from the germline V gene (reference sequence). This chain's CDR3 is CAWSADRGGHSPLHF. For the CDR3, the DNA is TGTGCCTGGAGTGCGGACAGGGGAGGGCATTCACCCCTCCACTTT.

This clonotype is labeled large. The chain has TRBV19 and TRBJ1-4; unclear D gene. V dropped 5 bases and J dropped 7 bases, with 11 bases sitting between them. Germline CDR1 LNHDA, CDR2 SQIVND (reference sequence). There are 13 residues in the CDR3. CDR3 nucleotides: TGTGCCAGTAGTCCCCGGAACATTGAAAAACTGTTTTTT. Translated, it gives CASSPRNIEKLFF.

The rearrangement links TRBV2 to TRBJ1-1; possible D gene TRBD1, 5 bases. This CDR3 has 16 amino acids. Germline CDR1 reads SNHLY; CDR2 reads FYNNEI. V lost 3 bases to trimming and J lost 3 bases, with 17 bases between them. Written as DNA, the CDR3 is TGTGCCAGCAGTGATAGTACCCAGGGATGGGACACTGAAGCTTTCTTT. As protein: CASSDSTQGWDTEAFF.

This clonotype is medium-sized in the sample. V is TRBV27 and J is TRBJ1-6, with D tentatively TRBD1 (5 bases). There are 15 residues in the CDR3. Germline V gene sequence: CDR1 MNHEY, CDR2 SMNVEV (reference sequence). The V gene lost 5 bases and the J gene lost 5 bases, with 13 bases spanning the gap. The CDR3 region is CASSTRVFDNSPLHF. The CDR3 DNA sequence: TGTGCCAGCAGTACCAGGGTCTTCGATAATTCACCCCTCCACTTT.

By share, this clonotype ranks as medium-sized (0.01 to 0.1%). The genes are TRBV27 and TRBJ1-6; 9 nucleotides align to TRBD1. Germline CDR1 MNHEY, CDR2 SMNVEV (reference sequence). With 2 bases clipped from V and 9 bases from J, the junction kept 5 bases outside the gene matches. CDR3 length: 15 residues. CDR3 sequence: CASSLVQGAGSPLHF. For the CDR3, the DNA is TGTGCCAGCAGTTTAGTACAGGGGGCAGGTTCACCCCTCCACTTT.

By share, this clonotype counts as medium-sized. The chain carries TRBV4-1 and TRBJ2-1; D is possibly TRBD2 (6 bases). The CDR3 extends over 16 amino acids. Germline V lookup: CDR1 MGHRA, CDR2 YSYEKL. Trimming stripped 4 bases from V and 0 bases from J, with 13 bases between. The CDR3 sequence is CASSLLGLPSYNEQFF. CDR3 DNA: TGCGCCAGCAGCCTCCTCGGACTACCCTCCTACAATGAGCAGTTCTTC.